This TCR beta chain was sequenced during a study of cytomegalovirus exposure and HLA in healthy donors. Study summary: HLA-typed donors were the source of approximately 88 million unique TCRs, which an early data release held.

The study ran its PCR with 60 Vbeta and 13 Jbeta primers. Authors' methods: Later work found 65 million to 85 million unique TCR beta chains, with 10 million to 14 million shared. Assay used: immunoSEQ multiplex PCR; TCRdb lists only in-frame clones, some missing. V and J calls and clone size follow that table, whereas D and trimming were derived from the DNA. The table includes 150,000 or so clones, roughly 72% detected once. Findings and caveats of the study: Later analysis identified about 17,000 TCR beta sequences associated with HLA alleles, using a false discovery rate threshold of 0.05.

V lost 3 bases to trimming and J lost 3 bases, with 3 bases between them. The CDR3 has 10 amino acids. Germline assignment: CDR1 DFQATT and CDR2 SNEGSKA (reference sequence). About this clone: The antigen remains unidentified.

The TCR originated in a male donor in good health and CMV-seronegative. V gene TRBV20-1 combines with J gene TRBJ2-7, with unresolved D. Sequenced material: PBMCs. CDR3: CSASGYEQYF. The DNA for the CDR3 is TGCAGTGCTAGCGGCTACGAGCAGTACTTC.